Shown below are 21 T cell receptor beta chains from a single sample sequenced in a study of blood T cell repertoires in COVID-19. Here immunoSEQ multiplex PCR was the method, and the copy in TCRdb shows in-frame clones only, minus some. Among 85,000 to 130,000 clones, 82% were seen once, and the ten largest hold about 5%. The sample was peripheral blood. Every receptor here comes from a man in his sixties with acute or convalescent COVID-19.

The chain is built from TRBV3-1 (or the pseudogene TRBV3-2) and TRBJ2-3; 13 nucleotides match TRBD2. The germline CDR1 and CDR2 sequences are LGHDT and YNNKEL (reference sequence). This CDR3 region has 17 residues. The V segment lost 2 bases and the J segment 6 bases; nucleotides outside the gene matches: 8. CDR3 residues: CASSQPLTSGRSDTQYF. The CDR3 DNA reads TGTGCCAGCAGCCAACCTTTGACTAGCGGGAGGTCTGATACGCAGTATTTT.

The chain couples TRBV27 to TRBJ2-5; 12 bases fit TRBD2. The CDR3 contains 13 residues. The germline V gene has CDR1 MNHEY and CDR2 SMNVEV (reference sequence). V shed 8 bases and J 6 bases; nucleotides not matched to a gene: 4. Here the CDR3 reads CASSSGRAQTQYF. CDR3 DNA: TGTGCCAGCTCTAGCGGGAGGGCCCAGACCCAGTACTTC.

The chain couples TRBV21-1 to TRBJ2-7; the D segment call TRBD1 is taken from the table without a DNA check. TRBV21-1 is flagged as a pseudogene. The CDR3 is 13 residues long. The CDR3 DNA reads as TGTGCCAGCAGCAACAGGGGAAACTACGAGCAGTACTTC. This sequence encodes CASSNRGNYEQYF.

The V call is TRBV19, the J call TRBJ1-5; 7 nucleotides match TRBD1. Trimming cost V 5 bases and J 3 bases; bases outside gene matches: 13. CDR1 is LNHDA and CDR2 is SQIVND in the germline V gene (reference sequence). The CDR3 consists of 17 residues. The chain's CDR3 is CASSDAPTGLVNQPQHF. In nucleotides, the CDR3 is TGTGCCAGTAGTGACGCCCCGACAGGGTTGGTCAATCAGCCCCAGCATTTT.

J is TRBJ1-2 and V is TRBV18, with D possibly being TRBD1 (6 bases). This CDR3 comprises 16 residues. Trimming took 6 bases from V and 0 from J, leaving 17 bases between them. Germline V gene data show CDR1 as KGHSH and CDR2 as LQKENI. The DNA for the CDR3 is TGTGCCAGCTCTCAGACAGGTCCCCCTACTAACTATGGCTACACCTTC. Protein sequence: CASSQTGPPTNYGYTF.

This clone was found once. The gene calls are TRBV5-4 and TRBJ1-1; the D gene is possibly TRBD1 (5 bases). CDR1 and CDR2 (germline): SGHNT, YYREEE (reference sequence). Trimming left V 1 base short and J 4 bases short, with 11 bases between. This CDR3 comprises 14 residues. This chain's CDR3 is CASSLSGRVTEAFF. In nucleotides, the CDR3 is TGTGCCAGCAGCTTGTCAGGGAGGGTCACTGAAGCTTTCTTT.

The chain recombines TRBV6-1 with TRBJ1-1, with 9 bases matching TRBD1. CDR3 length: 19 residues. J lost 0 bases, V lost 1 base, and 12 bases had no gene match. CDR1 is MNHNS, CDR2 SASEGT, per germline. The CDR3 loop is CASSEVPTGGLSMNTEAFF. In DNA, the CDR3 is TGTGCCAGCAGTGAAGTCCCGACAGGGGGATTATCGATGAACACTGAAGCTTTCTTT.

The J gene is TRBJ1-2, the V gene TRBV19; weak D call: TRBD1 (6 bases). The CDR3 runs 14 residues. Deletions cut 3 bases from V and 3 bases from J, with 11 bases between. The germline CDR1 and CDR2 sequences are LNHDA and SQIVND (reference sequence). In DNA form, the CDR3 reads TGTGCCAGTAGTATCTCGGCAGGGGACTATGGCTACACCTTC. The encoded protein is CASSISAGDYGYTF.

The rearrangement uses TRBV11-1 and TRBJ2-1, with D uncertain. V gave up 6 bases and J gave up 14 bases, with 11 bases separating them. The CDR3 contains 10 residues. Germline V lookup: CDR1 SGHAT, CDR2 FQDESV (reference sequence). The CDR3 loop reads CASRGTVEFF. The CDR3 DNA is TGTGCCAGCAGAGGAACAGTGGAGTTCTTC.

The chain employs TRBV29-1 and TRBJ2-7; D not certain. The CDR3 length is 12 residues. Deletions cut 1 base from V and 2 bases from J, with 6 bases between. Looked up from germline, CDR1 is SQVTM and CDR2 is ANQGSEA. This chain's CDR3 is CSVEGDTYEQYF. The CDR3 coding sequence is TGCAGCGTTGAAGGCGACACCTACGAGCAGTACTTC.

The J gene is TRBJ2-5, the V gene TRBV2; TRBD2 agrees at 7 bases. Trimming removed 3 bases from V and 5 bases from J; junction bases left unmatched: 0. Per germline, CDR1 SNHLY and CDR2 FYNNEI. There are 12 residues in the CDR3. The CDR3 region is CASSEGGETQYF. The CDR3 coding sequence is TGTGCCAGCAGTGAGGGGGGGGAGACCCAGTACTTC.

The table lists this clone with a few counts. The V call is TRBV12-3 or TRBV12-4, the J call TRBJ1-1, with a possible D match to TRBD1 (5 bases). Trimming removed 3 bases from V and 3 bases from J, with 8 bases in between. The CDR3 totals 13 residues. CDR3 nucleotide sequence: TGTGCCAGCAGTTTTTCGGGGGACACTGAAGCTTTCTTT. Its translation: CASSFSGDTEAFF.

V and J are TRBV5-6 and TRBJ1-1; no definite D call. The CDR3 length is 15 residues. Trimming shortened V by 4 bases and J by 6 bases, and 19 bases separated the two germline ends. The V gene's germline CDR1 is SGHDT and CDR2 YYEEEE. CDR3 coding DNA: TGTGCCAGCAGCCCCCGACTAGGCGCGGGCGCTGAAGCTTTCTTT. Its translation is CASSPRLGAGAEAFF. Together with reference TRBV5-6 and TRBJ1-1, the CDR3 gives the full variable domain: DAGVTQSPTHLIKTRGQQVTLRCSPKSGHDTVSWYQQALGQGPQFIFQYYEEEERQRGNFPDRFSGHQFPNYSSELNVNALLLGDSALYLCASSPRLGAGAEAFFGQGTRLTVV.

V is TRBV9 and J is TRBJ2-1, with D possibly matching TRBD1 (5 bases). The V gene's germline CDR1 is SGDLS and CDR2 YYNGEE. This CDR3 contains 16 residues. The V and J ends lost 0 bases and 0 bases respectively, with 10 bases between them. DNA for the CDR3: TGTGCCAGCAGCGTAGGGGGCCGAACCTCCTACAATGAGCAGTTCTTC. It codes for CASSVGGRTSYNEQFF.

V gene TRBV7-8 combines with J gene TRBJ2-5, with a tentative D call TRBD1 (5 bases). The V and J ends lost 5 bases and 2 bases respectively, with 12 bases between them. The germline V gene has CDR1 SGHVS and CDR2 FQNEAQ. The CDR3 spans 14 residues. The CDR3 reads CASSPRTRQETQYF. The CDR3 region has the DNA TGTGCCAGCAGCCCCCGGACAAGACAAGAGACCCAGTACTTC.

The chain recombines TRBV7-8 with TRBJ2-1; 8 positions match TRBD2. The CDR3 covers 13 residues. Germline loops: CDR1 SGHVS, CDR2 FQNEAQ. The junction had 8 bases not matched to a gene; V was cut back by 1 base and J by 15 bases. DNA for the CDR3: TGTGCCAGCAGCTTAGTAGCAGCGGGGGAATCGTTCTTC. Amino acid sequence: CASSLVAAGESFF.

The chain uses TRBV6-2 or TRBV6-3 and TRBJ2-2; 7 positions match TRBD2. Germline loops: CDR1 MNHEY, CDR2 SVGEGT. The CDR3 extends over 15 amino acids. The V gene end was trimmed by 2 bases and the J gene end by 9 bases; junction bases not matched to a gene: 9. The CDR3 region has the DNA TGTGCCAGCAGTTACAACAGCGGGATGCGCCGGGAGCTGTTTTTT. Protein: CASSYNSGMRRELFF.

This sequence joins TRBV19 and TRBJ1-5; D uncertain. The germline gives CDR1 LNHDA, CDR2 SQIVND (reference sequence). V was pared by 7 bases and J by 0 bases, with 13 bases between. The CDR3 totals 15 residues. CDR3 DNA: TGTGCCAGTACCGACACTTATGGTAGCAATCAGCCCCAGCATTTT. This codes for CASTDTYGSNQPQHF.

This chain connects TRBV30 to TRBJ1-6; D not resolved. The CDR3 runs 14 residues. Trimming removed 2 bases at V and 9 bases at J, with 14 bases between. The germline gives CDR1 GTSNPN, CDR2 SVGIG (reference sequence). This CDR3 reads CAWSRESPVSPLHF. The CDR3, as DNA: TGTGCCTGGAGTAGGGAGTCCCCTGTTTCACCCCTCCACTTT.

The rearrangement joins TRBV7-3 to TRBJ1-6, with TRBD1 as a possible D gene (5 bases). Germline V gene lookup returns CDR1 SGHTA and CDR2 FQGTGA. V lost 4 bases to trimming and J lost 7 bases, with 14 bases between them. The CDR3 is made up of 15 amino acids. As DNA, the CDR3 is TGTGCCAGCAGCTGGCGGGCGGGACTGAATTCACCCCTCCACTTT. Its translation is CASSWRAGLNSPLHF.

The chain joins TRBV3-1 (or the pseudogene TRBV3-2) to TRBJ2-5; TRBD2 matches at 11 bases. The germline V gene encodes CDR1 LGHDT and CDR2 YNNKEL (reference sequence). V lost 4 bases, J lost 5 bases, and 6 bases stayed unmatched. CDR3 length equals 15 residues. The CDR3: CASSRTSGGQETQYF. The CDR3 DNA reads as TGTGCCAGCAGCCGAACTAGCGGGGGCCAGGAGACCCAGTACTTC.